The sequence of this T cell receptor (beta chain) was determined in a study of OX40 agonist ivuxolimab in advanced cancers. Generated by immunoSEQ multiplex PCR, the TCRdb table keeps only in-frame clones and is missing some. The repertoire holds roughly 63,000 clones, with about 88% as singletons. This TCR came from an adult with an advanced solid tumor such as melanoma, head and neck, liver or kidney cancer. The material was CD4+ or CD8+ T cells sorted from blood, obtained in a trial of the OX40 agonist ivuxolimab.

The CDR3 sequence is CASSSRANVLTF. In nucleotides, the CDR3 is TGTGCCAGCAGCAGTCGAGCCAACGTCCTGACTTTC. This sequence joins TRBV13 and TRBJ2-6, with unresolved D. This CDR3 is built from 12 residues. Germline assignment: CDR1 PRHDT and CDR2 FYEKMQ (reference sequence). V lost 5 bases to trimming and J lost 7 bases, with 6 bases between them.